The T cell receptor (beta chain) under discussion was sequenced for a study of T-cell memory formation after mild COVID-19. TCRdb re-called the 5' RACE reads through MiXCR, storing one row per CDR3 protein. The table records around 300,000 distinct CDR3 sequences, 14% of them present only once. CDR1 and CDR2 (germline): MNHEY, SVGAGI. CDR3 size: 15 residues. The trim removed 1 base at V and 2 bases at J, leaving 3 bases unmatched. There are many counts of this clonotype. This clonotype was obtained from a man aged 18-30 years who had mild COVID-19 (a few samples of this study predate the infection). Cell type and time point are not known. The rearrangement uses TRBV6-5 and TRBJ2-5, with 8 bases lining up with TRBD1. Sequencing was carried out using PBMCs or a T cell subset sorted from them (not recorded which). CDR3 coding DNA: TGTGCCAGCAGTTACTACAGGGGGTTACAAGAGACCCAGTACTTC. Encoded protein: CASSYYRGLQETQYF.